What follows are 26 T cell receptor beta chains derived from one specimen sequenced in a study of cytomegalovirus exposure and HLA in healthy donors. With 60 Vbeta and 13 Jbeta primers, the PCR was carried out. TCRdb's copy holds only in-frame clones and misses some; the assay was immunoSEQ multiplex PCR. This table holds about 160,000 clones, 80% to 90% found once. Sequencing input: PBMCs. The origin of the receptors is a woman aged 50 to 60 in good health and CMV-seronegative.

Concerning this clone itself: The germline gene is not matched at one end of the junction; a read error may be the cause. V usage is TRBV6-6 and J usage is TRBJ2-1, with D possibly TRBD1 on 5 matching bases. This CDR3 region has 13 residues. CDR1 is MNHNY and CDR2 is SVGAGI in the germline V gene (reference sequence). The CDR3 nucleotides read TGTGCCAGCAGTTATGTAGCAGGGCAACGCAAGATCTTC. The encoded protein is CASSYVAGQRKIF.

The chain couples TRBV28 to TRBJ1-5, with 10 bases that match TRBD1. Germline V gives CDR1 MDHEN, CDR2 SYDVKM. Trimming cost V 8 bases and J 5 bases; bases outside gene matches: 9. The CDR3 is made up of 15 amino acids. CDR3 DNA sequence: TGTGCCAGCCTCCGGGACAGGGGATCCTATCAGCCCCAGCATTTT. Protein: CASLRDRGSYQPQHF.

This clone has only one observation. J is TRBJ1-6 and V is TRBV7-2; D is unresolved. The CDR3 has 14 amino acids. Germline V gene lookup returns CDR1 SGHTA and CDR2 FQGNSA. The germline V and J ends were trimmed by 6 bases and 7 bases, with 13 bases remaining between them. The CDR3 nucleotides are TGTGCCAGCAGTCAGAGGCAGTCCAATTCACCCCTCCACTTT. It codes for CASSQRQSNSPLHF.

This clone was counted between two and nine times. The chain recombines TRBV14 with TRBJ2-5, with TRBD1 matching over 9 bases. Germline trimming cut 3 bases from V and 3 bases from J; bases unmatched to any gene: 8. Germline CDR1 is SGHDN and CDR2 is FVKESK. The CDR3 has 16 amino acids. The CDR3 reads CASSQDGTGREETQYF. In DNA form, the CDR3 reads TGTGCCAGCAGCCAGGACGGGACAGGGAGAGAAGAGACCCAGTACTTC.

This clone was detected only a few times. The chain links TRBV28 to TRBJ1-5, with D possibly TRBD1 on 5 matching bases. Germline V CDR1 and CDR2: MDHEN, SYDVKM. The CDR3 length is 15 residues. V was clipped by 7 bases and J by 5 bases, with 18 bases between them. Here the CDR3 DNA reads TGTGCCAGCAATTCACCCCAGGGTCTCGATCAGCCCCAGCATTTT. This gives the protein CASNSPQGLDQPQHF.

The chain joins TRBV9 to TRBJ1-1; maybe TRBD1 (5 bases). The V end lost 4 bases, the J end lost 1 base, and 11 bases lay between the germline ends. There are 14 residues in the CDR3. CDR1 SGDLS and CDR2 YYNGEE come from the germline V gene. The CDR3 loop reads CASSTTVRNTEAFF. CDR3 sequence (DNA): TGTGCCAGCAGCACGACAGTTAGGAACACTGAAGCTTTCTTT.

The chain's CDR3 is CASSEYSYSQETQYF. DNA for the CDR3: TGTGCCAGCAGTGAATATAGTTACAGCCAAGAGACCCAGTACTTC. The chain uses TRBV25-1 and TRBJ2-5; no firm D call. V was clipped by 0 bases and J by 1 base, with 9 bases between them. CDR3 length: 15 amino acids. Germline V gene sequence: CDR1 MGHDK, CDR2 SYGVNS.

The rearrangement links TRBV19 to TRBJ2-3, with unresolved D. CDR1 and CDR2 (germline): LNHDA, SQIVND (reference sequence). The CDR3 is made up of 16 amino acids. The ends were cut back, 1 base at V and 0 bases at J, with 11 bases in the middle. CDR3 coding DNA: TGTGCCAGTAGTATAGGGCAGGCCCCTAGCACAGATACGCAGTATTTT. Translation gives CASSIGQAPSTDTQYF. The full variable domain, with the rest looked up from reference TRBV19 and TRBJ2-3, is DGGITQSPKYLFRKEGQNVTLSCEQNLNHDAMYWYRQDPGQGLRLIYYSQIVNDFQKGDIAEGYSVSREKKESFPLTVTSAQKNPTAFYLCASSIGQAPSTDTQYFGPGTRLTVL.

This clone came up once. The chain links TRBV5-6 to TRBJ2-5; maybe TRBD1 (5 bases). Looked up from germline, CDR1 is SGHDT and CDR2 is YYEEEE. This CDR3 has 16 residues. V gave up 1 base and J gave up 5 bases, with 18 bases separating them. CDR3 DNA sequence: TGTGCCAGCAGCTTGTATACAGGAATTGGGCAGGAGACCCAGTACTTC. Protein sequence: CASSLYTGIGQETQYF.

V and J are TRBV5-4 and TRBJ1-1, with D unclear. This CDR3 comprises 14 residues. V was cut by 1 base and J by 3 bases, with 10 bases left in between. Germline V gives CDR1 SGHNT, CDR2 YYREEE (reference sequence). The CDR3: CASSLTRRDTEAFF. Here the CDR3 DNA reads TGTGCCAGCAGCTTGACCCGACGGGACACTGAAGCTTTCTTT.

This rearrangement joins TRBV25-1 to TRBJ2-7, with TRBD2 matching over 11 bases. CDR3 size: 14 residues. After removal of 7 bases from V and 3 bases from J, the junction contained 5 bases not matched to a gene. The germline V gene encodes CDR1 MGHDK and CDR2 SYGVNS. This CDR3 reads CASIRLAGNYEQYF. CDR3 sequence (DNA): TGTGCCAGCATTAGACTAGCGGGAAACTACGAGCAGTACTTC.

In its sample, this clone was seen a few times. This same CDR3 is encoded by further DNA sequences in the sample. This sequence joins TRBV5-1 and TRBJ2-1, with 7 bases lining up with TRBD2. CDR3 length: 15 residues. Germline lookup yields CDR1 SGHRS and CDR2 YFSETQ. V shed 0 bases, J shed 0 bases, and the junction held 0 bases outside the gene matches. DNA for the CDR3: TGCGCCAGCAGCTTGGTAGCGGGCTCCTACAATGAGCAGTTCTTC. It codes for CASSLVAGSYNEQFF.

V and J are TRBV5-6 and TRBJ2-3; the D is unclear. The CDR3 length is 12 residues. Germline CDR1 and CDR2: SGHDT and YYEEEE. Trimming cost V 3 bases and J 6 bases, with 8 bases left between them. The CDR3 loop reads CASSSSLDTQYF. CDR3 coding DNA: TGTGCCAGCAGCTCGTCTCTGGATACGCAGTATTTT.

CDR3 DNA: TGTGCCACCAGCAGCCCGAGCCGGGAGGCGGAGACCCAGTACTTC. Amino acids: CATSSPSREAETQYF. V usage is TRBV15 and J usage is TRBJ2-5; 7 bases match TRBD2. Germline loops: CDR1 LNHNV, CDR2 YYDKDF (reference sequence). There are 15 residues in the CDR3. V lost 3 bases to trimming and J lost 5 bases; unmatched junction nucleotides: 9.

The chain links TRBV28 to TRBJ2-4, with D hard to call. The CDR3 is made up of 15 amino acids. The germline V gene encodes CDR1 MDHEN and CDR2 SYDVKM. Trimming removed 2 bases at V and 0 bases at J, with 8 bases between. The CDR3, as DNA: TGTGCCAGCAGTTTAAGGAGAGTAGCCAAAAACATTCAGTACTTC. It encodes CASSLRRVAKNIQYF.

This chain connects TRBV29-1 to TRBJ2-3, with TRBD1 matching over 11 bases. The J segment lost 5 bases and the V segment lost 6 bases, leaving 19 bases of the junction unmatched. CDR1 and CDR2 from the germline V gene are SQVTM and ANQGSEA. The CDR3 is 18 residues long. The CDR3 loop is CSVGTGGLSLFLLDTQYF. Here the CDR3 DNA reads TGCAGCGTGGGGACAGGGGGTTTGTCGTTGTTCCTGTTAGATACGCAGTATTTT.

The chain links TRBV30 to TRBJ1-1; a possible D gene is TRBD1 (6 bases). This CDR3 has 13 amino acids. Trimming took 6 bases from V and 3 from J, leaving 14 bases between them. CDR1 is GTSNPN and CDR2 is SVGIG in the germline V gene (reference sequence). CDR3 in DNA: TGTGCCTGTTCTGGGGGGGCGGACACTGAAGCTTTCTTT. Translated, it gives CACSGGADTEAFF. Drawing the rest from reference TRBV30 and TRBJ1-1, the complete variable domain is SQTIHQWPATLVQPVGSPLSLECTVEGTSNPNLYWYRQAAGRGLQLLFYSVGIGQISSEVPQNLSASRPQDRQFILSSKKLLLSDSGFYLCACSGGADTEAFFGQGTRLTVV.

The chain has TRBV7-2 and TRBJ2-7; 9 bases map to TRBD2. The J segment lost 2 bases and the V segment lost 1 base, leaving 3 bases of the junction unmatched. The CDR3 covers 15 residues. The germline CDR1 and CDR2 sequences are SGHTA and FQGNSA. CDR3 amino acids: CASSLEAGGPYEQYF. The CDR3 coding sequence is TGTGCCAGCAGCTTAGAGGCGGGAGGGCCCTACGAGCAGTACTTC.

A note on this clone: Sequence at one end of the junction differs from germline and may be a read error. V usage is TRBV7-9 and J usage is TRBJ1-1; D may be TRBD1 (6 bases). Germline-derived CDR1 and CDR2 are SEHNR and FQNEAQ (reference sequence). The CDR3 runs to 17 residues. The CDR3 loop reads CSSSLGGGGGARTEAFF. CDR3 nucleotides: TGTTCCAGCAGCTTAGGGGGGGGCGGGGGCGCTCGGACTGAAGCTTTCTTT.

The J gene is TRBJ2-3, the V gene TRBV7-8, with 13 bases lining up with TRBD2. CDR1 and CDR2 from the germline V gene are SGHVS and FQNEAQ. V trimming: 1 base; J trimming: 0 bases; junction bases outside the gene matches: 1. The length of the CDR3 is 17 residues. CDR3 in DNA: TGTGCCAGCAGCTTAGAACTAGCGGGGGGGAGCACAGATACGCAGTATTTT. This encodes CASSLELAGGSTDTQYF.

This CDR3 reads CASSGTGTSGERRGGEQFF. As DNA, the CDR3 is TGTGCCAGCAGCGGGACTGGGACTAGCGGAGAGAGAAGAGGCGGGGAGCAGTTCTTC. V is TRBV9 and J is TRBJ2-1; 11 bases fit TRBD2. V trimming: 3 bases; J trimming: 10 bases; junction bases outside the gene matches: 21. The germline gives CDR1 SGDLS, CDR2 YYNGEE. The CDR3 spans 19 residues.

The chain is built from TRBV11-2 and TRBJ2-5, with TRBD2 as a possible D gene (7 bases). This CDR3 contains 13 residues. The V gene lost 5 bases and the J gene lost 2 bases, with 9 bases spanning the gap. CDR1 and CDR2 (germline): SGHAT, FQNNGV. The CDR3 nucleotides read TGTGCCAGCAGCCGGGGGGCACAAGAGACCCAGTACTTC. Translated: CASSRGAQETQYF.

This clone was detected ten times or more. The V call is TRBV6-1, the J call TRBJ1-1; 7 positions match TRBD1. This CDR3 comprises 14 residues. V shed 6 bases and J 1 base; nucleotides not matched to a gene: 5. Germline V gives CDR1 MNHNS, CDR2 SASEGT. The DNA of the CDR3 is TGTGCCAGCAGGGGGACAGATTCGAACACTGAAGCTTTCTTT. The encoded protein is CASRGTDSNTEAFF.

CDR3 DNA sequence: TGCGCCAGCAGCCAAGAAAGGATCATGTTAACGGGGGAAGAAACGCAGTATTTT. Amino acid sequence: CASSQERIMLTGEETQYF. The rearrangement links TRBV4-3 to TRBJ2-3; a weak D match, TRBD2 (6 bases). The CDR3 totals 18 residues. Looked up from germline, CDR1 is LGHNA and CDR2 is YSLEER. With 0 bases removed from V and 9 bases from J, the gap between germline ends came to 25 bases.

The chain carries TRBV13 and TRBJ2-3; 11 bases match TRBD2. The CDR3 is 19 amino acids. The junction had 14 bases not matched to a gene; V was cut back by 0 bases and J by 6 bases. The V gene's germline CDR1 is PRHDT and CDR2 FYEKMQ (reference sequence). The CDR3: CASSLGTSGVPLGLDTQYF. The CDR3 DNA follows: TGTGCCAGCAGCTTAGGGACTAGCGGGGTCCCCTTGGGTCTGGATACGCAGTATTTT.

This clone has a handful of counts. The chain is built from TRBV5-1 and TRBJ2-2, with TRBD2 matching 12 bases. Germline-derived CDR1 and CDR2 are SGHRS and YFSETQ. The V segment lost 4 bases and the J segment 6 bases; nucleotides outside the gene matches: 7. CDR3 length: 16 amino acids. The CDR3 here is CASSPTSGGVSGELFF. DNA for the CDR3: TGCGCCAGCAGCCCGACTAGCGGGGGAGTCTCCGGGGAGCTGTTTTTT.